Sequencing of this TCR beta chain was carried out in a study of metastatic and nonmetastatic thyroid tumors. Study information: The study looked at repertoires side by side in blood and in tumor or nodule tissue from malignant and benign thyroid patients.

As processed by the authors: A distant-metastasis classifier for papillary thyroid cancer was built using CDR3 differences across clinicopathological groups. MiXCR re-clonotyped the PCR reads for TCRdb. The V and J calls come from TCRdb's annotation, not from the publication. The data hold over 30,000 clones, with around 17% observed a single time. Patients had received no treatment of any kind before thyroid surgery. Germline V gives CDR1 DFQATT, CDR2 SNEGSKA (reference sequence). V dropped 3 bases and J dropped 2 bases, with 11 bases sitting between them. The CDR3 has 13 residues. This clone was counted many times. Its specificity is unknown. Whole-study results and caveats: It was reported that TCR beta diversity was significantly higher in malignant thyroid tumors than benign nodules, in blood and tumor.

The sample taken for sequencing was blood. The rearrangement links TRBV20-1 to TRBJ2-7; D is possibly TRBD2 (5 bases). This receptor was identified in a male donor with papillary thyroid cancer or a benign thyroid nodule (not recorded which). Some clones in this sample may be carry-over from other donors' samples. The CDR3 loop is CSASPLEPYEQYF. The CDR3, as DNA: TGCAGTGCTAGTCCACTAGAACCCTACGAGCAGTACTTC.